The clone carrying this T cell receptor (beta chain) was counted only a few times. TCRdb re-derived calls from the RT-PCR reads in MiXCR, one entry per CDR3 protein. The repertoire includes hundreds of thousands of distinct CDR3 sequences, roughly 15% of them detected once, and about 7.4% sits in the top ten. The CDR3 has 13 amino acids. V was trimmed by 1 base and J by 4 bases, leaving 8 bases between them. Germline V gene lookup returns CDR1 SGHTA and CDR2 FQGNSA. These data belong to a study of response to subunit inactivated influenza vaccine. The material sequenced was PBMCs from blood, taken 14 days before vaccination. J is TRBJ2-7 and V is TRBV7-2; D call uncertain. This clonotype originated in a man over 45 who received an inactivated influenza vaccine. CDR3 in amino acids: CASSLGLEYEQYF. CDR3 in DNA: TGTGCCAGCAGCTTAGGGCTAGAATACGAGCAGTACTTC.